This TCR beta chain was sequenced in a study of OX40 agonist ivuxolimab in advanced cancers. About the full investigation: Ivuxolimab was a fully human IgG2 agonistic monoclonal antibody targeting the costimulatory receptor OX40 (CD134). Intravenous ivuxolimab was administered to patients every 2 weeks at six dose levels: 0.01, 0.1, 0.3, 1.5, 3 and 10 mg/kg. Of the approximately 50 patients in dose escalation, 19 had hepatocellular carcinoma, about 15 had melanoma, 9 had renal cell carcinoma and 9 had head and neck cancer. In the dose-escalation cohort, nearly 85% of patients were male, and the mean age was 60 years with a range of 23 to 79. Patients were allowed to have had prior anti-PD-1, anti-PD-L1 or anti-CTLA-4 therapy, and around 43% of the dose-escalation patients had been treated with checkpoint inhibitors. Partial responses were achieved by three dose-escalation patients, of whom one had hepatocellular carcinoma and two had cutaneous melanoma. The purpose of peripheral TCRbeta sequencing was to test whether ivuxolimab changed TCR sequence diversity and led to clonal T-cell expansion. The paper reports the monotherapy dose-escalation portion (N of about 50 patients) of the phase I ivuxolimab trial.

What the study reported, not specific to this receptor: After ivuxolimab, expanded clones were on average more numerous among CD8+ T cells than among CD4+ T cells. Antigen specificity was not determined for the clonally expanded peripheral T cells. At doses of 0.1 to 3.0 mg/kg, clonal expansion of both CD4+ and CD8+ T cells in blood was seen between baseline and week 6. Low levels of normalized T-cell clonal expansion were also shown by some nonresponding patients. In the 0.1-3.0 mg/kg groups, partial responders were among the patients with the lowest normalized peripheral clonal expansion, particularly in CD8+ T cells.

The CDR3 has 16 amino acids, counting the end cysteine and phenylalanine. Just CDR3 DNA is preserved here, 48 bases in frame from base 1. The V end loses 0 bases and the J end loses 4 bases, and a stretch of 15 bases separates them. In the germline V gene (reference sequence), CDR1 corresponds to SGHNT and CDR2 to YYREEE. On this clone: Its target antigen remains unknown. No per-base quality is available; no much larger clone lies one base away.

Genomic DNA was extracted from sorted cells for sequencing of the TCRbeta CDR3 region. The immunoSEQ Assay was used for sequencing of TCRbeta CDR3 regions. TCRdb's version of the immuneACCESS table is confined to in-frame rearrangements and falls short of the full clone set. An unresolved V gene accounts for under half of the shortfall where checked; the remainder is of unknown origin. This sample has around 78,000 clones in its table, and 80% to 90% of those were observed once. Under 1% of the sample lies in the top ten. The trial excluded patients who had a history of autoimmune disease or were on systemic immunosuppression. Peripheral blood for TCR sequencing was collected from all dose cohorts at baseline, on cycle 4 day 1, and on cycle 7 day 1. Samples came from an open-label, multicenter, first-in-human phase I dose-escalation trial of ivuxolimab. Adults with locally advanced or metastatic head and neck squamous cell, hepatocellular, melanoma or renal cell carcinoma were enrolled in the trial. Before TCR sequencing, CD4+ and CD8+ T cells were separately sorted from peripheral blood.

The clonotype originates from an adult with an advanced solid tumor such as melanoma, head and neck, liver or kidney cancer. The chain was built from TRBV5-4 and TRBJ2-3; a weak D assignment points to TRBD1 (5 bases agree). Source: CD4+ or CD8+ T cells sorted from blood, taken in a trial of the OX40 agonist ivuxolimab. In nucleotides, the sequence is TGTGCCAGCAGCTTGGCCGGGTGGGGCGAGGCAGATACGCAGTATTTT. It encodes CASSLAGWGEADTQYF.